The entry that follows covers one T cell receptor beta chain sequence. This sample is part of a study of immune evolution from preneoplasia to lung adenocarcinoma. Assay: immunoSEQ multiplex PCR; the TCRdb copy retains only in-frame clones and omits some. The table includes approximately 840 clones, approximately 42% detected once. Each case's diagnosis was confirmed by two pathologists on H&E. Germline V gene sequence: CDR1 SEHNR, CDR2 FQNEAQ (reference sequence). V lost 1 base to trimming and J lost 0 bases, with 6 bases between them. The CDR3 is made up of 14 amino acids. The sequence derives from a person aged 45 to 60 with lung adenocarcinoma. The V gene is TRBV7-9, the J gene TRBJ2-5; D is unclear. Material: FFPE normal lung tissue adjacent to the tumor. CDR3 in amino acids: CASSLGSHQETQYF. The CDR3 coding sequence is TGTGCCAGCAGCTTAGGGTCGCACCAAGAGACCCAGTACTTC.